This TCR beta chain was sequenced during a study of response to subunit inactivated influenza vaccine. Using its own MiXCR run on the RT-PCR reads, TCRdb lists one record per CDR3 protein. The data hold 500,000 to 650,000 distinct CDR3 sequences, with less than 8% observed a single time. Only a few counts were recorded for this clonotype. Its antigen remains unknown. V lost 4 bases, J lost 7 bases, and 10 bases lay in between. There are 13 residues in the CDR3. CDR1 is SGHDN and CDR2 is FVKESK in the germline V gene. Study observations and caveats: Each seasonal influenza vaccination, the authors suggested, recruits few new T cells.

V is TRBV14 and J is TRBJ2-2; no reliable D call. The sequences come from PBMCs from blood, collected roughly 24 months after vaccination. The clonotype comes from a man in his fifties or sixties who received an inactivated influenza vaccine. In DNA form, the CDR3 reads TGTGCCAGCAGCCCCATCCAGATCGGGGAGCTGTTTTTT. Its translation: CASSPIQIGELFF.